The clone carrying this TCR beta chain was recorded a few times. Its target is not known. The data stem from a study of identical twins. Germline V gives CDR1 MDHEN, CDR2 SYDVKM. J lost 5 bases, V lost 5 bases, and 15 bases had no gene match. The CDR3 totals 16 residues. TCRdb re-analysed the 5' RACE reads in MiXCR, keeping a single row per CDR3 protein. The data hold hundreds of thousands of distinct CDR3 sequences, with 6.5% to 9.5% observed a single time. General study results and limits: Among beta out-of-frame sequences, excess sharing between twins appeared weaker. Reduced insertions were recorded for abundant cord blood beta clonotypes, with no such pattern in memory repertoires.

The sample was also linked to a second study, of yellow fever vaccine responses in identical twins.

The V and J genes are TRBV28 and TRBJ2-7; 7 nucleotides align to TRBD2. This receptor was identified in a woman aged 18-29 years in good health. Material for sequencing was memory (CD45RO+) T cells sorted from blood. This chain's CDR3 is CASSTPLAGVRNEQYF. The CDR3 region has the DNA TGTGCCAGCAGTACCCCATTGGCGGGAGTACGGAACGAGCAGTACTTC.